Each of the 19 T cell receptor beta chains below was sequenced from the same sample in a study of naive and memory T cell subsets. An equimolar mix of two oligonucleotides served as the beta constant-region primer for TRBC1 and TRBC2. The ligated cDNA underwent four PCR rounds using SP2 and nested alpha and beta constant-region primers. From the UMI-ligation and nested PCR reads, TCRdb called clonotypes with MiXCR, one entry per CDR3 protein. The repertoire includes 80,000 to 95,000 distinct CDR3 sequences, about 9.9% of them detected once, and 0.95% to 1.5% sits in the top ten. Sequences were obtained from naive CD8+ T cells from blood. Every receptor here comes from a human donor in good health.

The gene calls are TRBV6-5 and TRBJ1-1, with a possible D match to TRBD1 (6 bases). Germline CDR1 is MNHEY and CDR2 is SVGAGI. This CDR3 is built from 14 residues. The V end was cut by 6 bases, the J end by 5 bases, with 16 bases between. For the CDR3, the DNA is TGTGCCAGCAGCGAAACAGGGTCGAGGACTGAAGCTTTCTTT. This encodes CASSETGSRTEAFF.

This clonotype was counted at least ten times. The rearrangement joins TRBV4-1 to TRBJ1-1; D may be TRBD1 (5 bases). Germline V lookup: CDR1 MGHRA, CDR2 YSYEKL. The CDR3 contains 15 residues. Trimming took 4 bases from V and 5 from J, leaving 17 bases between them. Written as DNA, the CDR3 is TGCGCCAGCAGCCCAGGTGTCCAGGGAGGGACTGAAGCTTTCTTT. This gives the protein CASSPGVQGGTEAFF.

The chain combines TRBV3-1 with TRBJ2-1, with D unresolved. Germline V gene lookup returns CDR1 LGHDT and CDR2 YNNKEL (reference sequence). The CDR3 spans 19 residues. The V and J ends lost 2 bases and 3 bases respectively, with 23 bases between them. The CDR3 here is CASSQRFFSAITNYNEQFF. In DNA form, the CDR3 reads TGTGCCAGCAGCCAACGTTTTTTCTCGGCGATTACTAACTACAATGAGCAGTTCTTC.

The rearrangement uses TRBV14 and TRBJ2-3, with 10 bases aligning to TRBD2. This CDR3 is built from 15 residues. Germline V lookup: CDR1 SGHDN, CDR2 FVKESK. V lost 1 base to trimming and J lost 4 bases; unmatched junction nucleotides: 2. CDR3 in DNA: TGTGCCAGCAGCCAAGGGACTAGCGGCTCAGATACGCAGTATTTT. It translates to CASSQGTSGSDTQYF.

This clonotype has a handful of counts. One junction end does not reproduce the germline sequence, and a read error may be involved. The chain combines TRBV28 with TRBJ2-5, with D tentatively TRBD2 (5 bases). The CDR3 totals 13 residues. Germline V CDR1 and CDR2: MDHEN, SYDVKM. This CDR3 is CASSLGSSLDADF. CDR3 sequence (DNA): TGTGCCAGCAGTTTAGGATCCTCACTAGACGCGGACTTC.

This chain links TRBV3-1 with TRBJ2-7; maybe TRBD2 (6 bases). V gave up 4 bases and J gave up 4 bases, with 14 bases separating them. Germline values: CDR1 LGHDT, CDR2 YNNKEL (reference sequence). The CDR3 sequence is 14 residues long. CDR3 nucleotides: TGTGCCAGCAGCCCACCGGCGGGAACGTACGAGCAGTACTTC. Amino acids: CASSPPAGTYEQYF.

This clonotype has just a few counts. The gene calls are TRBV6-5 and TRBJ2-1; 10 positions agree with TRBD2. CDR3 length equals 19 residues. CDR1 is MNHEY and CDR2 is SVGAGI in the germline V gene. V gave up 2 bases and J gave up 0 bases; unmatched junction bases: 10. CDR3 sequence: CASSYGVRGLARSYNEQFF. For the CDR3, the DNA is TGTGCCAGCAGTTACGGGGTCAGGGGACTAGCGCGCTCCTACAATGAGCAGTTCTTC.

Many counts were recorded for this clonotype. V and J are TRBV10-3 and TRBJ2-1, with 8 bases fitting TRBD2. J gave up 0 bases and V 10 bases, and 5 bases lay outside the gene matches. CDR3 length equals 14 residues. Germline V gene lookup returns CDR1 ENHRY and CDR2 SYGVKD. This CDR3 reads CASLSGSSYNEQFF. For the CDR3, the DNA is TGTGCCAGCCTAAGCGGGAGCTCCTACAATGAGCAGTTCTTC.

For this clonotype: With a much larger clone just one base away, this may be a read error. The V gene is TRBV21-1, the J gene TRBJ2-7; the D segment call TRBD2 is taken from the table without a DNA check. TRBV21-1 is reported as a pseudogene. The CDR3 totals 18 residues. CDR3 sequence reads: CASSTSDGGSLPTYEQYF. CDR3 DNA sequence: TGTGCCAGCAGCACGAGTGACGGGGGTTCGCTCCCGACCTACGAGCAGTACTTC.

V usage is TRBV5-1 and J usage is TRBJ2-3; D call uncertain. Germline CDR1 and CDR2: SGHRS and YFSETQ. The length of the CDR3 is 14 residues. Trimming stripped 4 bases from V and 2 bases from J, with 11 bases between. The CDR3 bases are TGCGCCAGCAGCCCCTGGACCTTCACAGATACGCAGTATTTT. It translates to CASSPWTFTDTQYF.

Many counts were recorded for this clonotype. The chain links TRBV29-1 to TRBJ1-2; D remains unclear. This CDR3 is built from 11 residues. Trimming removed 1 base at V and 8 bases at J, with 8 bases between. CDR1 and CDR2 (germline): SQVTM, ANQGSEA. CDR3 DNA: TGCAGCGTTGAAGCCCGGGAAGGCTACACCTTC. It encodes CSVEAREGYTF.

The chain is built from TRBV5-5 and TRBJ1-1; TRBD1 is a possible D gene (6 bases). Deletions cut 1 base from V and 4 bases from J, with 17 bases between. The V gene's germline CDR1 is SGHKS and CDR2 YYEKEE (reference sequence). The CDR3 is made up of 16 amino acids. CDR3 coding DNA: TGTGCCAGCAGCTTGAAAGGACAGCCGTTTCTCACTGAAGCTTTCTTT. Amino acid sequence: CASSLKGQPFLTEAFF.

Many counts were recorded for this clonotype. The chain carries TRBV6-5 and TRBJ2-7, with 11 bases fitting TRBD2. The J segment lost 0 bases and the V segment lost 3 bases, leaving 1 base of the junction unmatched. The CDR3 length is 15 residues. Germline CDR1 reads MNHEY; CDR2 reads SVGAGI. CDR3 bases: TGTGCCAGCAGTTATACTAGCGGGAGCTCCTACGAGCAGTACTTC. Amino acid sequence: CASSYTSGSSYEQYF.

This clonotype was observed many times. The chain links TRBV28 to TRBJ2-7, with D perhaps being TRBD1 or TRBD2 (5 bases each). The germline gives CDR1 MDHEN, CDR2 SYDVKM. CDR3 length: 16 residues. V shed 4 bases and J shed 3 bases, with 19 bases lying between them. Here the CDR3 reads CASSSSGTEFVYEQYF. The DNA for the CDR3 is TGTGCCAGCAGTTCCTCCGGGACGGAATTCGTCTACGAGCAGTACTTC.

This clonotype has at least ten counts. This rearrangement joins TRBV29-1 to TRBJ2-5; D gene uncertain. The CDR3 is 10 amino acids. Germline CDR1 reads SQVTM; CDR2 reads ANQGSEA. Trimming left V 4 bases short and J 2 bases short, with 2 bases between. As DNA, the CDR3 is TGCAGCGTTGGACAAGAGACCCAGTACTTC. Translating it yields CSVGQETQYF.

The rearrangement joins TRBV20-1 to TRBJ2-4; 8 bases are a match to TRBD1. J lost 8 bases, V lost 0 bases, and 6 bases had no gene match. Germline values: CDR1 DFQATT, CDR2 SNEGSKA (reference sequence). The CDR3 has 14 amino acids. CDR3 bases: TGCAGTGCTAGAGATTGGACAGGGTCGGACATTCAGTACTTC. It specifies CSARDWTGSDIQYF.

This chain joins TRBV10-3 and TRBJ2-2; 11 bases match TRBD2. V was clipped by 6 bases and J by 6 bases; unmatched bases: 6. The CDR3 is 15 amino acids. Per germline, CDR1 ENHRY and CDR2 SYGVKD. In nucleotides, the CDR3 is TGTGCCATCAGCGACATAGCGGGAGGGCCCGGGGAGCTGTTTTTT. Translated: CAISDIAGGPGELFF.

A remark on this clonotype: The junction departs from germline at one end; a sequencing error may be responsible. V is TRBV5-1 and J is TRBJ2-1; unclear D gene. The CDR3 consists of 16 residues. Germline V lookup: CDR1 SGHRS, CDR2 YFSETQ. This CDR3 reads CASSLTGFGNENEQFF. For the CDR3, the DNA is TGCGCCAGCAGCTTGACGGGTTTTGGGAACGAGAATGAACAGTTCTTC.

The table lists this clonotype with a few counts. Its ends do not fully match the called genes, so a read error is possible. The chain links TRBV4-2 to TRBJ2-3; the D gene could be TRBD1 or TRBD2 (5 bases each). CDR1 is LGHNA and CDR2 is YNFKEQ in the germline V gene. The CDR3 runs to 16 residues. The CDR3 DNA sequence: TGTGCCAGCAGCCAAGACGGGACGGATGTCACAAATACGCAGTATTTT. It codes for CASSQDGTDVTNTQYF.